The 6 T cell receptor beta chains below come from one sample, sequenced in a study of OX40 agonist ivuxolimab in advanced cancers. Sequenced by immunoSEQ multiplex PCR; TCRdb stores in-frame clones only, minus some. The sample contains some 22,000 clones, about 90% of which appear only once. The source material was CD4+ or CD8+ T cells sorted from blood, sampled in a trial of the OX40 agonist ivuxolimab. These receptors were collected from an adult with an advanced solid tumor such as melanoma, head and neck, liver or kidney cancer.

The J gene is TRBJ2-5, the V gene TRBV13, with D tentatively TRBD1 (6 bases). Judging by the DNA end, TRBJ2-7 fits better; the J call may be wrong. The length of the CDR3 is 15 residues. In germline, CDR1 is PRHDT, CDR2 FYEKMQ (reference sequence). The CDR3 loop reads CASSSQRGGYYEQYF. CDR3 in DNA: TGTGCCAGCAGCTCTCAGAGAGGGGGTTACTACGAGCAGTACTTC.

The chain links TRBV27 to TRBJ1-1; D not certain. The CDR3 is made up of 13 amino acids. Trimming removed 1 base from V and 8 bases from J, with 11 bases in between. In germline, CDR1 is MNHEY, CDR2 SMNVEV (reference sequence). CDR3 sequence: CASSLLPLTEAFF. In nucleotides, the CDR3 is TGTGCCAGCAGTTTATTGCCCTTGACCGAAGCTTTCTTT.

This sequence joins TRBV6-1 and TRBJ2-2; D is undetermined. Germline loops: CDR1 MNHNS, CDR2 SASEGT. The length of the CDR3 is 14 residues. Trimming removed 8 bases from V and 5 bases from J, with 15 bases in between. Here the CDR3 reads CASSEGLDTGELFF. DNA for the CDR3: TGTGCCAGCTCAGAAGGCCTAGATACCGGGGAGCTGTTTTTT.

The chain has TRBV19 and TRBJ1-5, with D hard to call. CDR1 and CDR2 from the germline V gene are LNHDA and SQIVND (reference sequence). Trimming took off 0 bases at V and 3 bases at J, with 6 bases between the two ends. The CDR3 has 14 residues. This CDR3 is CASSIDSVNQPQHF. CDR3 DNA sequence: TGTGCCAGTAGTATAGACAGTGTCAATCAGCCCCAGCATTTT.

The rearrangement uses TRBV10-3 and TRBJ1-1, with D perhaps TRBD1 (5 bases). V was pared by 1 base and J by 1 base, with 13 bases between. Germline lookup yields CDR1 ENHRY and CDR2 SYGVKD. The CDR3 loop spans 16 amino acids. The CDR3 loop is CAISEWAAGENTEAFF. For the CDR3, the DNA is TGTGCCATCAGTGAGTGGGCCGCGGGGGAGAACACTGAAGCTTTCTTT.

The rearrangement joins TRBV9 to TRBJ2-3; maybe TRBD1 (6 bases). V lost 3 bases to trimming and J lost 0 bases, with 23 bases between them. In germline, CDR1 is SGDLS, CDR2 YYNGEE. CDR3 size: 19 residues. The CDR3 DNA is TGTGCCAGCAGCGCAGGACAGCTCGCCTTTTTCTCTAGCACAGATACGCAGTATTTT. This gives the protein CASSAGQLAFFSSTDTQYF.